This T cell receptor beta chain was sequenced for a study of Ad26.COV2.S vaccination and SARS-CoV-2 variants. Study-wide results and caveats: Overall T cell responses may have been underestimated by the analyses of TCR breadth and depth.

Germline CDR1 is LGHDT and CDR2 is YNNKEL (reference sequence). V lost 5 bases to trimming and J lost 0 bases; unmatched junction nucleotides: 10. The CDR3 extends over 18 amino acids. Only in-frame clones appear in the TCRdb table, and some are missing; sequencing was by immunoSEQ multiplex PCR. The sample contains about 680,000 clones, about 89% of which appear only once. This clone was counted between two and nine times. No antigen is known for it. Documented treatment: 15 to 20 received Ad26.COV2.S at low or high dose, single or two shots; 5 received placebo; per-sample allocation not given. Sampling was performed 63 days after the first vaccine or placebo injection.

The sequenced sample was peripheral blood, obtained in a trial of Ad26.COV2.S vaccine versus placebo. This clonotype originated in a person between 18 and 65 years old who received the Ad26.COV2.S COVID-19 vaccine or a placebo. The chain uses TRBV3-1 (or the pseudogene TRBV3-2) and TRBJ2-6; 7 bases match TRBD1. CDR3 in DNA: TGTGCCAGCAGCTATGATATTCGACAGGGCTCTGGGGCCAACGTCCTGACTTTC. Protein sequence: CASSYDIRQGSGANVLTF.